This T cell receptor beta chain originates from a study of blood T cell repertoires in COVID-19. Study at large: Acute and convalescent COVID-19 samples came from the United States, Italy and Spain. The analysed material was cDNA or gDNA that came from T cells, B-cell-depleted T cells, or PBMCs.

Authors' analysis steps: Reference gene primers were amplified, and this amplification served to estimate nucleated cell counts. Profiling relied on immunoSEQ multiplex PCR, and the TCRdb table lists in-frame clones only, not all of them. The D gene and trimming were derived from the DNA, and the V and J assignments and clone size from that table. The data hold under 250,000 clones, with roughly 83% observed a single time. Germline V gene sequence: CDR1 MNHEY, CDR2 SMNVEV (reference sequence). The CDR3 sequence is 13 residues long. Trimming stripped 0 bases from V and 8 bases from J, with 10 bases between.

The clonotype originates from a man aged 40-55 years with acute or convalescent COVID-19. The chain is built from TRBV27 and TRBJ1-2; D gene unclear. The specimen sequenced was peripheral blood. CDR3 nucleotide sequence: TGTGCCAGCAGTTTATCCCCTATGAGGGGCTACACCTTC. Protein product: CASSLSPMRGYTF.